These 27 T cell receptor beta chains share one sample of origin, sequenced in a study of memory CD4+ T cells and cytomegalovirus serostatus. Sequenced by immunoSEQ multiplex PCR; TCRdb stores in-frame clones only, minus some. The table shows 75,000 to 95,000 clones, with approximately 80% occurring only once. The sort gate was single viable CD3+CD4+CD8-CD45RO+ cells for memory CD4+ T cells. Sequenced sample: memory CD4+ T cells from blood. These receptors originate from an adult in good health and CMV-seronegative.

The chain uses TRBV5-5 and TRBJ1-1, with TRBD1 as a possible D gene (5 bases). Germline lookup yields CDR1 SGHKS and CDR2 YYEKEE (reference sequence). CDR3 length: 14 residues. Trimming cost V 6 bases and J 1 base, with 13 bases left between them. The CDR3 loop is CASTFSGGNTEAFF. The CDR3 nucleotides are TGTGCCAGCACCTTTAGCGGGGGGAACACTGAAGCTTTCTTT.

The genes are TRBV9 and TRBJ2-1; TRBD2 matches at 7 bases. This CDR3 has 13 residues. CDR1 and CDR2 from the germline V gene are SGDLS and YYNGEE. The V and J ends lost 6 bases and 6 bases, in that order; junction bases with no gene match: 6. The CDR3 spells CASTGGLSNEQFF. The CDR3 DNA reads TGTGCCAGCACGGGAGGACTGTCCAATGAGCAGTTCTTC.

The chain combines TRBV7-2 with TRBJ2-7; TRBD1 aligns across 7 bases. Unmatched junction bases numbered 7, after V lost 6 bases and J lost 2 bases. The CDR3 length is 14 residues. Germline CDR1 and CDR2: SGHTA and FQGNSA. The CDR3 DNA follows: TGTGCCAGCAGTCCGGGGACAGTTCCCTACGAGCAGTACTTC. It is translated as CASSPGTVPYEQYF.

This chain uses TRBV28 with TRBJ1-6; D uncertain. CDR3 length: 11 residues. Between the trimmed V and J ends, which lost 6 bases and 7 bases, there was a span of 4 bases. The germline CDR1 and CDR2 sequences are MDHEN and SYDVKM. In DNA form, the CDR3 reads TGTGCCAGCAGATCCAATTCACCCCTCCACTTT. Translation gives CASRSNSPLHF.

The chain is built from TRBV5-1 and TRBJ2-7, with 11 bases identical to TRBD1. Germline V CDR1 and CDR2: SGHRS, YFSETQ. V trimming: 5 bases; J trimming: 3 bases; junction bases outside the gene matches: 7. This CDR3 region has 15 residues. CDR3 in amino acids: CASSSTGTGGYEQYF. CDR3 DNA: TGCGCCAGCAGTTCGACCGGGACAGGGGGCTACGAGCAGTACTTC.

The sample holds a few counts of this clone. V usage is TRBV9 and J usage is TRBJ1-4, with a possible D match to TRBD1 (5 bases). V lost 3 bases and J lost 8, with 17 bases in between. CDR1 is SGDLS and CDR2 is YYNGEE in the germline V gene. The CDR3 loop spans 15 amino acids. In nucleotides, the CDR3 is TGTGCCAGCAGCGCCACCGGGACTCAAGGGGAAAAACTGTTTTTT. It specifies CASSATGTQGEKLFF.

The chain links TRBV6-5 to TRBJ1-2, with 8 bases fitting TRBD1. Germline CDR1 MNHEY, CDR2 SVGAGI. The V gene end was trimmed by 5 bases and the J gene end by 6 bases; junction bases not matched to a gene: 11. CDR3 size: 15 residues. This chain's CDR3 is CASSRTGPPVHGYTF. For the CDR3, the DNA is TGTGCCAGCAGTCGGACAGGGCCCCCAGTACATGGCTACACCTTC.

This clone has just one count. The chain couples TRBV6-6 to TRBJ2-3, with D hard to call. The CDR3 runs to 12 residues. Trimming removed 6 bases from V and 2 bases from J, with 6 bases in between. Per the germline V gene, CDR1 is MNHNY and CDR2 is SVGAGI (reference sequence). This CDR3 reads CASSLFTDTQYF. The CDR3 DNA reads TGTGCCAGCAGCCTCTTCACAGATACGCAGTATTTT.

The rearrangement joins TRBV2 to TRBJ2-7; 7 nucleotides align to TRBD1. The CDR3 covers 14 residues. CDR1 SNHLY and CDR2 FYNNEI come from the germline V gene. V was pared by 7 bases and J by 3 bases, with 9 bases of the junction left unmatched. CDR3 sequence: CASTPGTVVYEQYF. The CDR3 DNA reads TGTGCCAGCACCCCCGGGACAGTAGTCTACGAGCAGTACTTC. The full variable domain, rest sourced from reference TRBV2 and TRBJ2-7, is EPEVTQTPSHQVTQMGQEVILRCVPISNHLYFYWYRQILGQKVEFLVSFYNNEISEKSEIFDDQFSVERPDGSNFTLKIRSTKLEDSAMYFCASTPGTVVYEQYFGPGTRLTVT.

This clone has only a few counts. This rearrangement joins TRBV28 to TRBJ1-2; D perhaps matches TRBD1 (6 bases). CDR3 size: 15 residues. V lost 3 bases and J lost 6, with 17 bases in between. The germline gives CDR1 MDHEN, CDR2 SYDVKM. This CDR3 is CASSLRGAASDGYTF. CDR3 DNA: TGTGCCAGCAGTTTGCGGGGGGCGGCGTCGGATGGCTACACCTTC.

This chain's CDR3 is CASSIDLSADSNTEAFF. The CDR3 DNA reads as TGTGCCAGTAGTATAGATCTATCAGCGGATTCGAACACTGAAGCTTTCTTT. The chain combines TRBV19 with TRBJ1-1; D unresolved. CDR3 length: 17 residues. Trimming left V 0 bases short and J 1 base short, with 15 bases between. The germline V gene encodes CDR1 LNHDA and CDR2 SQIVND (reference sequence).

This rearrangement joins TRBV19 to TRBJ2-5, with 7 positions matching TRBD1. The CDR3 spans 13 residues. Germline assignment: CDR1 LNHDA and CDR2 SQIVND (reference sequence). V trimming: 1 base; J trimming: 8 bases; junction bases outside the gene matches: 4. CDR3 protein: CASSIAYRGTQYF. For the CDR3, the DNA is TGTGCCAGTAGTATAGCCTACAGGGGAACCCAGTACTTC.

The rearrangement links TRBV30 to TRBJ1-6, with 9 bases aligning to TRBD1. J lost 7 bases, V lost 3 bases, and 4 bases had no gene match. Germline CDR1 and CDR2: GTSNPN and SVGIG (reference sequence). This CDR3 has 14 residues. The CDR3 region has the DNA TGTGCCTGGAGGGGACAGGGCTGGAATTCACCCCTCCACTTT. The encoded protein is CAWRGQGWNSPLHF.

The CDR3 is CASSPRTGRDEKLFF. Here the CDR3 DNA reads TGTGCCAGCTCACCACGGACAGGGAGGGATGAAAAACTGTTTTTT. The chain employs TRBV18 and TRBJ1-4; 8 positions match TRBD1. The CDR3 has 15 amino acids. Looked up from germline, CDR1 is KGHSH and CDR2 is LQKENI. V lost 1 base, J lost 6 bases, and 4 bases stayed unmatched.

This chain uses TRBV10-3 with TRBJ1-1, with TRBD1 identical over 10 bases. Germline CDR1 and CDR2: ENHRY and SYGVKD. J was trimmed by 4 bases and V by 3 bases; bases with no gene match: 14. The CDR3 length is 18 residues. CDR3 amino acids: CAISETTGTGDLSTEAFF. In DNA form, the CDR3 reads TGTGCCATCAGTGAAACAACCGGGACAGGGGACCTGAGCACTGAAGCTTTCTTT.

The chain joins TRBV5-1 to TRBJ2-2; possibly TRBD2 for D (7 bases). CDR3 length: 16 amino acids. Trimming left V 6 bases short and J 4 bases short, with 19 bases between. Germline V gene sequence: CDR1 SGHRS, CDR2 YFSETQ. CDR3 sequence: CASNVVGGQSTGELFF. CDR3 coding DNA: TGCGCCAGCAACGTCGTGGGGGGGCAAAGCACCGGGGAGCTGTTTTTT.

The J gene is TRBJ1-1, the V gene TRBV7-8, with a tentative D call TRBD1 (5 bases). The CDR3 is 12 amino acids. CDR1 and CDR2 (germline): SGHVS, FQNEAQ. V lost 3 bases, J lost 11 bases, and 13 bases lay in between. CDR3 DNA: TGTGCCAGCAGCTTTCTCGATGGGGCGGCTTTCTTT. Its protein product is CASSFLDGAAFF.

This chain uses TRBV5-1 with TRBJ2-1, with 10 bases lining up with TRBD2. Losses at the gene ends were 5 bases for V and 3 bases for J; bases not matched to a gene: 11. The CDR3 loop spans 17 amino acids. Germline-derived CDR1 and CDR2 are SGHRS and YFSETQ. DNA for the CDR3: TGCGCCAGCAGTCCGGGCGACAGACTAGCGGGCTACAATGAGCAGTTCTTC. This codes for CASSPGDRLAGYNEQFF. The variable domain in full, with the rest retrieved from reference TRBV5-1 and TRBJ2-1, is KAGVTQTPRYLIKTRGQQVTLSCSPISGHRSVSWYQQTPGQGLQFLFEYFSETQRNKGNFPGRFSGRQFSNSRSEMNVSTLELGDSALYLCASSPGDRLAGYNEQFFGPGTRLTVL.

The rearrangement links TRBV6-4 to TRBJ1-2, with 7 positions matching TRBD1. This CDR3 comprises 12 residues. J lost 7 bases, V lost 2 bases, and 1 base had no gene match. Germline values: CDR1 MRHNA, CDR2 SNTAGT. CDR3 nucleotide sequence: TGTGCCAGCAGTGACACAGGGGTTGGCTACACCTTC. Amino acids: CASSDTGVGYTF.

The chain uses TRBV5-4 and TRBJ1-2; no clear D gene. CDR1 and CDR2 from the germline V gene are SGHNT and YYREEE (reference sequence). The CDR3 is 14 residues long. Trimming pared 0 bases from V and 4 bases from J, leaving 10 bases between. CDR3: CASSLGQHSYGYTF. The CDR3 DNA reads as TGTGCCAGCAGCTTGGGCCAGCACTCCTATGGCTACACCTTC.

This clone was observed once. The rearrangement links TRBV15 to TRBJ1-4, with D unresolved. Deletions cut 5 bases from V and 7 bases from J, with 11 bases between. Per germline, CDR1 LNHNV and CDR2 YYDKDF (reference sequence). The CDR3 contains 13 residues. The CDR3 reads CATSARVLEKLFF. In DNA form, the CDR3 reads TGTGCCACCAGCGCCCGGGTCCTTGAAAAACTGTTTTTT.

This clone was seen a few times. V usage is TRBV19 and J usage is TRBJ1-2; D possibly corresponds to TRBD1 (6 bases). V gave up 7 bases and J gave up 4 bases, with 16 bases separating them. The CDR3 extends over 14 amino acids. Germline CDR1 and CDR2: LNHDA and SQIVND (reference sequence). The DNA of the CDR3 is TGTGCCAGTAAATTGGGGGGGCTGGCCTATGGCTACACCTTC. This sequence encodes CASKLGGLAYGYTF.

This clone was detected only once. This chain connects TRBV6-5 to TRBJ2-1; 10 bases are a match to TRBD2. CDR1 and CDR2 (germline): MNHEY, SVGAGI. J lost 6 bases, V lost 6 bases, and 8 bases had no gene match. The CDR3 is made up of 15 amino acids. The CDR3 spells CASRESGGAFNEQFF. The CDR3 nucleotides read TGTGCCAGCAGGGAAAGCGGGGGGGCTTTCAATGAGCAGTTCTTC.

V is TRBV19 and J is TRBJ1-5, with no clear D. This CDR3 region has 13 residues. V was clipped by 3 bases and J by 4 bases, with 7 bases between them. Germline CDR1 LNHDA, CDR2 SQIVND (reference sequence). The CDR3 DNA follows: TGTGCCAGTAGTATGAGGGCGAATCAGCCCCAGCATTTT. This gives the protein CASSMRANQPQHF.

The chain is built from TRBV10-2 and TRBJ2-5, with 7 bases lining up with TRBD2. This CDR3 comprises 13 residues. V was clipped by 6 bases and J by 5 bases; unmatched bases: 6. Germline-derived CDR1 and CDR2 are WSHSY and SAAADI. CDR3 amino acids: CASRGRGSETQYF. The CDR3 nucleotides read TGCGCCAGCAGGGGGCGGGGGTCCGAGACCCAGTACTTC.

The chain is built from TRBV4-3 and TRBJ2-1; D is undetermined. The V and J ends lost 7 bases and 7 bases respectively, with 17 bases between them. The V gene's germline CDR1 is LGHNA and CDR2 YSLEER. The CDR3 has 14 residues. DNA for the CDR3: TGCGCCAGCACCCCTAGGGCCTATGGGAATGAGCAGTTCTTC. Its translation is CASTPRAYGNEQFF.

This clone was counted a single time. The chain combines TRBV5-3 with TRBJ1-5; D is uncertain. TRBV5-3 is an open reading frame, and its role is uncertain. Trimming stripped 2 bases from V and 4 bases from J, with 13 bases between. This CDR3 has 15 residues. This chain's CDR3 is CARSFYSDLNQPQHF. The CDR3 DNA follows: TGTGCCAGAAGCTTTTATTCAGATTTGAATCAGCCCCAGCATTTT.